The source of this T cell receptor beta chain is a study of PD-1 blockade in classical Hodgkin lymphoma. Clones were read by immunoSEQ multiplex PCR, and TCRdb kept only the in-frame ones, dropping some. The sample holds 55,000 to 65,000 clones, 80% to 90% seen once. Regarding the study as a whole: Complete responders started with a diversity level that resembled newly diagnosed patients at baseline.

Turning to this clone: Its antigen is not known.

Trimming took off 4 bases at V and 1 base at J, with 10 bases between the two ends. There are 14 residues in the CDR3. Germline CDR1 is SEHNR and CDR2 is FQNEAQ (reference sequence). There was relapse after autologous stem cell transplantation in every patient, and there was variation in brentuximab vedotin exposure. Best outcomes ranged across complete response, partial response and progressive disease. Here the sequenced sample was peripheral blood mononuclear cells (PBMCs), taken at baseline. The TCR was taken from a human donor with classical Hodgkin lymphoma. The V call is TRBV7-9, the J call TRBJ1-1; the D is unclear. The CDR3 nucleotides read TGTGCCAGCAGCTCTAAACGAGGGAACACTGAAGCTTTCTTT. Its protein product is CASSSKRGNTEAFF.